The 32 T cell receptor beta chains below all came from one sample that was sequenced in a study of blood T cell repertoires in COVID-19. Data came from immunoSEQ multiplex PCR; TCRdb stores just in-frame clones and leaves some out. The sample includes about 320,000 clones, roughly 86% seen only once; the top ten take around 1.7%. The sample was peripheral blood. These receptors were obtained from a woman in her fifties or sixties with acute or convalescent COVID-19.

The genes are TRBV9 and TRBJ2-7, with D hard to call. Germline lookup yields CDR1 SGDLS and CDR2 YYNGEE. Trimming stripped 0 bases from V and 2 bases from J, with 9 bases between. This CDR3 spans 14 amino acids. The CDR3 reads CASSVATATYEQYF. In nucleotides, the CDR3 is TGTGCCAGCAGCGTAGCCACTGCAACCTACGAGCAGTACTTC.

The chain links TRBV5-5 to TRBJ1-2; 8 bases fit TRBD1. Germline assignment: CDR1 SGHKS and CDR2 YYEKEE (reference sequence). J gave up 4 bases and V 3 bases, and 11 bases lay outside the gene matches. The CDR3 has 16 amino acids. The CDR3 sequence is CASSSLVVQGGYGYTF. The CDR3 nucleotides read TGTGCCAGCAGCTCGCTCGTCGTACAGGGGGGCTATGGCTACACCTTC.

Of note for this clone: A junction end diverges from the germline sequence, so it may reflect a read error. Written as DNA, the CDR3 is TGTGCCAGCAGCTTAGTAGGGAGCGCGAACTTC. Its protein product is CASSLVGSANF. The chain is built from TRBV7-2 and TRBJ2-7, with D perhaps matching TRBD2 (5 bases). The CDR3 has 11 amino acids. In germline, CDR1 is SGHTA, CDR2 FQGNSA.

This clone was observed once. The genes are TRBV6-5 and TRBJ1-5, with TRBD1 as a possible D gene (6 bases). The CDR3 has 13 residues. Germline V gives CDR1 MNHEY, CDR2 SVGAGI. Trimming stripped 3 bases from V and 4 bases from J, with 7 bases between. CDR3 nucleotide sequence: TGTGCCAGCAGTTATCAGGGGAATCAGCCCCAGCATTTT. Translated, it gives CASSYQGNQPQHF.

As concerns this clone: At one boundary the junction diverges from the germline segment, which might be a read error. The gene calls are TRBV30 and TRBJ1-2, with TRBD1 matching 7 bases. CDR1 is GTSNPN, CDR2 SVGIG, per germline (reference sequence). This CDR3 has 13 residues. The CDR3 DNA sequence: TGCATCATAGGGACAGTCGCTAACTATGGCTACACCTTC. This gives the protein CIIGTVANYGYTF.

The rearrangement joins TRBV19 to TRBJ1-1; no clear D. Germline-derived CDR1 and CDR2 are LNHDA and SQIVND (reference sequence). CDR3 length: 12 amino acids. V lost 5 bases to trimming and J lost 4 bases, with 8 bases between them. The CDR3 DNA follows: TGTGCCAGTAGTTACGACATCACTGAAGCTTTCTTT. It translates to CASSYDITEAFF.

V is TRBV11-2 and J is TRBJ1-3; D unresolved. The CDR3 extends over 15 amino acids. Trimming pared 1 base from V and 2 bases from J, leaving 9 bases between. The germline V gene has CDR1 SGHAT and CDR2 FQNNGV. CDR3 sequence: CASSLVSPTGNTIYF. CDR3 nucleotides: TGTGCCAGCAGCTTAGTTAGTCCGACTGGAAACACCATATATTTT.

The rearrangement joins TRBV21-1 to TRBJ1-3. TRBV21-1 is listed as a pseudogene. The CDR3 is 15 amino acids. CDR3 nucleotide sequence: TGTGCCAGCAGCAAGGCGGCCAGAAATGGAAACACCATATATTTT. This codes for CASSKAARNGNTIYF.

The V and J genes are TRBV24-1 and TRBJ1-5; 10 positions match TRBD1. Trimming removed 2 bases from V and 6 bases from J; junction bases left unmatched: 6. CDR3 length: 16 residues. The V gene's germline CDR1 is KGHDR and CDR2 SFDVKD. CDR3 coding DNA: TGTGCCACCAGTGATTCCGGGACAGGGGTTGCTCAGCCCCAGCATTTT. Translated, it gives CATSDSGTGVAQPQHF.

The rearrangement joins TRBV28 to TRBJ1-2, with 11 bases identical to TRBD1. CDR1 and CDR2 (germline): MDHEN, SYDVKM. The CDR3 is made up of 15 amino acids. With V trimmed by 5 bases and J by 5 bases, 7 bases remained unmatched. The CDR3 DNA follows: TGTGCCAGCAGTCCCTCGGACAGGGGGCGTTATGGCTACACCTTC. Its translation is CASSPSDRGRYGYTF.

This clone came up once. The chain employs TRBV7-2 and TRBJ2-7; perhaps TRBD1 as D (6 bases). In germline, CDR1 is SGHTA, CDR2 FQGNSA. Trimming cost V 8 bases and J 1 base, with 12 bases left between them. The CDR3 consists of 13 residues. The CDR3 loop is CASGRTASYEQYF. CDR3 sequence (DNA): TGTGCCAGCGGAAGGACAGCGTCCTACGAGCAGTACTTC. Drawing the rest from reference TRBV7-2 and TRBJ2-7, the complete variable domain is GAGVSQSPSNKVTEKGKDVELRCDPISGHTALYWYRQSLGQGLEFLIYFQGNSAPDKSGLPSDRFSAERTGGSVSTLTIQRTQQEDSAVYLCASGRTASYEQYFGPGTRLTVT.

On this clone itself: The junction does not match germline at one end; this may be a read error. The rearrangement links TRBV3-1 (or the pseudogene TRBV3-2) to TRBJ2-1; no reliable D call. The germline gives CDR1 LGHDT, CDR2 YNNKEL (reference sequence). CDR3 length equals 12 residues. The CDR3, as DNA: TGTGCCAGCGGCCACATCTACGATGAGCAGTTCTTC. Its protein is CASGHIYDEQFF.

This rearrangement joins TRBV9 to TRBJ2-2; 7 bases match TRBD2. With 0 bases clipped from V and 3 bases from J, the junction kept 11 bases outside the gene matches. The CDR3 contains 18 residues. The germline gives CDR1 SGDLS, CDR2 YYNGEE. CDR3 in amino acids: CASSVGMPSGLDTGELFF. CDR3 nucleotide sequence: TGTGCCAGCAGCGTAGGAATGCCTAGCGGCTTAGACACCGGGGAGCTGTTTTTT.

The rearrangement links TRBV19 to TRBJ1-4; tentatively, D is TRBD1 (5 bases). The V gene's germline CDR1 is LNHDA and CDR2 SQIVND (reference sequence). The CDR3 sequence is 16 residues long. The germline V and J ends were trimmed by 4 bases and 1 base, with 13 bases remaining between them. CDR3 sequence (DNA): TGTGCCAGTAGTAGGGGGGGAGCAGGAACTAATGAAAAACTGTTTTTT. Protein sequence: CASSRGGAGTNEKLFF.

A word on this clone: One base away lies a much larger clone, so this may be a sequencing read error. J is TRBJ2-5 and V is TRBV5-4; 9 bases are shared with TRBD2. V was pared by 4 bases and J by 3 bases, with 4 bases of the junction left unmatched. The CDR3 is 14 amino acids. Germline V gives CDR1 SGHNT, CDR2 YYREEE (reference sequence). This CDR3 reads CASSTRLAEETQYF. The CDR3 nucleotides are TGTGCCAGCAGCACCCGACTAGCGGAAGAGACCCAGTACTTC.

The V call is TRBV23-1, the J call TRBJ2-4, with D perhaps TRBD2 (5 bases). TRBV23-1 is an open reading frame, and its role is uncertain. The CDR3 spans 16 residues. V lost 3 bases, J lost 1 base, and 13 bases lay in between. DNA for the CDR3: TGCGCCAGCAGTCATTCTCCGGACTTTGCCAAAAACATTCAGTACTTC. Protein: CASSHSPDFAKNIQYF.

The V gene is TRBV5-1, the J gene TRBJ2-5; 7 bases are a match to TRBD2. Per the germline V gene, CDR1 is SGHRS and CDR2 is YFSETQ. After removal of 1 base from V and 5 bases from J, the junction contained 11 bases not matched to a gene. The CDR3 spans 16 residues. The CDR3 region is CASSLFHGGIGETQYF. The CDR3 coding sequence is TGCGCCAGCAGCTTGTTCCACGGGGGGATCGGTGAGACCCAGTACTTC. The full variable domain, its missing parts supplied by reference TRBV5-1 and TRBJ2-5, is KAGVTQTPRYLIKTRGQQVTLSCSPISGHRSVSWYQQTPGQGLQFLFEYFSETQRNKGNFPGRFSGRQFSNSRSEMNVSTLELGDSALYLCASSLFHGGIGETQYFGPGTRLLVL.

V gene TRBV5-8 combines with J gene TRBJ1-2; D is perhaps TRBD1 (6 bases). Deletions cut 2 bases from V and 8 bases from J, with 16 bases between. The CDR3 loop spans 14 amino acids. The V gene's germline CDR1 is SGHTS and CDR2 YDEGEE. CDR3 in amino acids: CASSFYRRGGGYTF. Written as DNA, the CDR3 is TGTGCCAGCAGCTTCTACAGGAGGGGGGGAGGCTACACCTTC.

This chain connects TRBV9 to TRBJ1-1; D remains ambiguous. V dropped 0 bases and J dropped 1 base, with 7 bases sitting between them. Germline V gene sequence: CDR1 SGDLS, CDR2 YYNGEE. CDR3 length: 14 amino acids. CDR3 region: CASSVDLGNTEAFF. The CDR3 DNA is TGTGCCAGCAGCGTAGATCTAGGGAACACTGAAGCTTTCTTT.

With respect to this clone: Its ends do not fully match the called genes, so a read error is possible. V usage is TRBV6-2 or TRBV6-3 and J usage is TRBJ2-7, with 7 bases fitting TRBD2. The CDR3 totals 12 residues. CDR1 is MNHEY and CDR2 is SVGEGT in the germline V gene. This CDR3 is CASSPKGRVVRF. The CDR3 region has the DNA TGTGCCAGCAGCCCTAAAGGGAGGGTAGTTCGCTTC.

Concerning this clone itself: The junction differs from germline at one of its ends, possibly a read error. This CDR3 reads CASSSDRAPPETQYF. The CDR3 DNA reads TGTGCTAGCAGCTCGGACAGGGCCCCCCCAGAGACCCAGTACTTC. V and J are TRBV7-7 and TRBJ2-5; 8 bases align to TRBD1. CDR1 is SSHAT, CDR2 FNYEAQ, per germline (reference sequence). There are 15 residues in the CDR3.

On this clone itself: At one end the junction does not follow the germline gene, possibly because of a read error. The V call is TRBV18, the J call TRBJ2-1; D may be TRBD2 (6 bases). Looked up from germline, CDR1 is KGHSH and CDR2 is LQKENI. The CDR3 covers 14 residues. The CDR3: CASSHGSSNNEQFF. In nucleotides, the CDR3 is TGTGCCAGCTCACACGGGAGCTCCAACAATGAGCAGTTCTTC.

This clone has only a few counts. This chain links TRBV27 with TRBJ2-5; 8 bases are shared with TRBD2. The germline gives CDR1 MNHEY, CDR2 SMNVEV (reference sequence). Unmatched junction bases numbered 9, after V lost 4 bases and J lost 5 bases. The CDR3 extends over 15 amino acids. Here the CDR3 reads CASSSPREGWETQYF. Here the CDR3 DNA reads TGTGCCAGCAGTTCTCCTCGGGAGGGCTGGGAGACCCAGTACTTC.

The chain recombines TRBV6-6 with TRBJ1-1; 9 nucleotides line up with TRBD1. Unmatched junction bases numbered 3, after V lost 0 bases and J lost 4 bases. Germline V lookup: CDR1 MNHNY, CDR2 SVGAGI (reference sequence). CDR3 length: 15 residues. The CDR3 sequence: CASSYSGTGTTEAFF. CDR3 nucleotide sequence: TGTGCCAGCAGTTACTCCGGGACAGGGACCACTGAAGCTTTCTTT.

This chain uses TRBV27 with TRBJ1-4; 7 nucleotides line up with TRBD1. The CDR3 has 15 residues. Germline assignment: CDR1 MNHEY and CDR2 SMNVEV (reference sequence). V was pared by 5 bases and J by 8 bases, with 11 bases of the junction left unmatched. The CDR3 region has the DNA TGTGCCAGCAGTCGACAGGGTGGGGTTTTAGAAAAACTGTTTTTT. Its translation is CASSRQGGVLEKLFF. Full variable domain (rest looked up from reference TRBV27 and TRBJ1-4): EAQVTQNPRYLITVTGKKLTVTCSQNMNHEYMSWYRQDPGLGLRQIYYSMNVEVTDKGDVPEGYKVSRKEKRNFPLILESPSPNQTSLYFCASSRQGGVLEKLFFGSGTQLSVL.

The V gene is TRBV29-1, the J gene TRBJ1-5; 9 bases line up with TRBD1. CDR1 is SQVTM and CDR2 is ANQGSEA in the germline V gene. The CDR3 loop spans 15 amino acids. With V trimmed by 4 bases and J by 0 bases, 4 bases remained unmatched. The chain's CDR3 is CSVGTGETSNQPQHF. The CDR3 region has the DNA TGCAGCGTTGGGACAGGGGAAACTAGCAATCAGCCCCAGCATTTT. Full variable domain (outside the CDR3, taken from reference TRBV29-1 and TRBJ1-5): SAVISQKPSRDICQRGTSLTIQCQVDSQVTMMFWYRQQPGQSLTLIATANQGSEATYESGFVIDKFPISRPNLTFSTLTVSNMSPEDSSIYLCSVGTGETSNQPQHFGDGTRLSIL.

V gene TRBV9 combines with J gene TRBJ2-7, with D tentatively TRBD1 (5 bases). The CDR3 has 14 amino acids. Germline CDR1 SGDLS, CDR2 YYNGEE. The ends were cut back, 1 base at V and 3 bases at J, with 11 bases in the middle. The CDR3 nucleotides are TGTGCCAGCAGCGTAAGTGACAGTATCTACGAGCAGTACTTC. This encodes CASSVSDSIYEQYF. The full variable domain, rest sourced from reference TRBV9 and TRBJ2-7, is DSGVTQTPKHLITATGQRVTLRCSPRSGDLSVYWYQQSLDQGLQFLIQYYNGEERAKGNILERFSAQQFPDLHSELNLSSLELGDSALYFCASSVSDSIYEQYFGPGTRLTVT.

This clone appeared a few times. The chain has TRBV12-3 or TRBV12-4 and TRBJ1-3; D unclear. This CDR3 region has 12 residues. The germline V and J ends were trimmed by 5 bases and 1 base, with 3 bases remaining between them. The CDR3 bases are TGTGCCAGCAGTCCTTCTGGAAACACCATATATTTT. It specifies CASSPSGNTIYF.

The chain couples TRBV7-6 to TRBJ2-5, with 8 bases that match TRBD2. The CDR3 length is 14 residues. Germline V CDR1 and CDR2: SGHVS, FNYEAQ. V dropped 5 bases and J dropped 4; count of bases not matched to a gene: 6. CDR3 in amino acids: CASSPGLARETQYF. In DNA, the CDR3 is TGTGCCAGCAGCCCAGGACTAGCACGAGAGACCCAGTACTTC.

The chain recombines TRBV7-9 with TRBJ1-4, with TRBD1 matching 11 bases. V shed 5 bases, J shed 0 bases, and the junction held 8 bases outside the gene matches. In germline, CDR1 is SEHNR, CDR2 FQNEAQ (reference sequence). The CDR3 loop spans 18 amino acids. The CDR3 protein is CASSTWTGGLTTNEKLFF. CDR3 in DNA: TGTGCCAGCAGCACCTGGACAGGGGGCTTGACAACTAATGAAAAACTGTTTTTT.

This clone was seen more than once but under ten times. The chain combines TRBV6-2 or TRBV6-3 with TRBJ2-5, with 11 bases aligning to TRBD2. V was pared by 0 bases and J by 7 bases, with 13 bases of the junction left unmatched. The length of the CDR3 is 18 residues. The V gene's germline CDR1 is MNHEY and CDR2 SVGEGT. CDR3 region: CASSYSRLAGGRGGTQYF. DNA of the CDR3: TGTGCCAGCAGTTACTCGAGGCTAGCGGGAGGCCGAGGAGGGACCCAGTACTTC.

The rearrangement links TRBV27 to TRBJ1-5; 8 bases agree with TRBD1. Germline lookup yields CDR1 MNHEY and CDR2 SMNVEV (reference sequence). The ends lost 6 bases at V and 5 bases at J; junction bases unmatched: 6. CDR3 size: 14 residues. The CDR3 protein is CASSPTGEDQPQHF. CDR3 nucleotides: TGTGCCAGCAGCCCGACAGGGGAGGATCAGCCCCAGCATTTT.